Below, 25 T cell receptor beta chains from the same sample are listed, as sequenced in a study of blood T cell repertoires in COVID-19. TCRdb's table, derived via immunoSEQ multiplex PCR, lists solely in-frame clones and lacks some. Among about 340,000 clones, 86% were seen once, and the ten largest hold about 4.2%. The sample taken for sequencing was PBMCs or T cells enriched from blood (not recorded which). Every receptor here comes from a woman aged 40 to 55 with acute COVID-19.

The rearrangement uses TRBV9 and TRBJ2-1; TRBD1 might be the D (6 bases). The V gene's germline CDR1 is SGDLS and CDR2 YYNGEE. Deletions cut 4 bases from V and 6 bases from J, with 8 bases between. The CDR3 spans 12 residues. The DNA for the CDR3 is TGTGCCAGCAGCCGCAGGGGCAATGAGCAGTTCTTC. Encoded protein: CASSRRGNEQFF.

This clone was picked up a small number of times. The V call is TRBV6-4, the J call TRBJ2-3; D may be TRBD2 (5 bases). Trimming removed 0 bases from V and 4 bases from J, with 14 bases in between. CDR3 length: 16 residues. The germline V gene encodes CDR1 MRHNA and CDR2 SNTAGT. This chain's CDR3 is CASSDSSTSDADTQYF. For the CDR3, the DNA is TGTGCCAGCAGTGACTCGAGCACTAGTGATGCAGATACGCAGTATTTT.

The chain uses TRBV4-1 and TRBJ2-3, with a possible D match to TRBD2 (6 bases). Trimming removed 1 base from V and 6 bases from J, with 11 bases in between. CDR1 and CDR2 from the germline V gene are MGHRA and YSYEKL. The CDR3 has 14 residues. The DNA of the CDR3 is TGCGCCAGCAGCCAAGTCCTAGGAGGGGATACGCAGTATTTT. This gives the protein CASSQVLGGDTQYF.

As DNA, the CDR3 is TGCAGCGTTGGTCGGCGACTAACGATCTACAATGAGCAGTTCTTC. Translated: CSVGRRLTIYNEQFF. This sequence joins TRBV29-1 and TRBJ2-1; a weak D match, TRBD2 (5 bases). Germline-derived CDR1 and CDR2 are SQVTM and ANQGSEA. The CDR3 loop spans 15 amino acids. The V and J ends lost 4 bases and 3 bases respectively, with 16 bases between them.

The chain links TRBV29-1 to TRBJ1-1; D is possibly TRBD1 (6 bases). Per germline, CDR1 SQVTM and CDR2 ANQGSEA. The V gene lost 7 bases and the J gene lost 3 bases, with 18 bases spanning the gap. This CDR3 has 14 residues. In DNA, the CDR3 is TGCAGCGCGAGGACAGTATTTGGGTACACTGAAGCTTTCTTT. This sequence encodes CSARTVFGYTEAFF.

CDR3 in amino acids: CASSLVAGGDGYTF. CDR3 coding DNA: TGTGCCAGCAGCCTGGTGGCCGGAGGGGATGGCTACACCTTC. The chain recombines TRBV11-2 with TRBJ1-2, with a weak D call TRBD1 (5 bases). Trimming pared 5 bases from V and 6 bases from J, leaving 16 bases between. The CDR3 is 14 amino acids. Per germline, CDR1 SGHAT and CDR2 FQNNGV.

Written as DNA, the CDR3 is TGTGCCAGCGGGAGGCAGGGCTACACCTTC. It is translated as CASGRQGYTF. The gene calls are TRBV2 and TRBJ1-2; D is undetermined. In germline, CDR1 is SNHLY, CDR2 FYNNEI. The CDR3 sequence is 10 residues long. V was clipped by 8 bases and J by 8 bases, with 9 bases between them.

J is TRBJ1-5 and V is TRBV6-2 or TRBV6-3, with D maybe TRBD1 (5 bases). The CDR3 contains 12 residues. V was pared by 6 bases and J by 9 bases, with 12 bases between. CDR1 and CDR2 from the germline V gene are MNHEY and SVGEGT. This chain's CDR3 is CASSGGARPQHF. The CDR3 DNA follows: TGTGCCAGCAGCGGAGGGGCTCGGCCCCAGCATTTT.

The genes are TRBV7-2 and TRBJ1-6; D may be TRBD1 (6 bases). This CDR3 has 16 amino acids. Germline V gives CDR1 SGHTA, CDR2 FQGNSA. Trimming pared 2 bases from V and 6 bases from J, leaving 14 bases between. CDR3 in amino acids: CASSLNFQGLNSPLHF. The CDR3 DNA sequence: TGTGCCAGCAGCTTAAACTTTCAGGGGCTTAATTCACCCCTCCACTTT.

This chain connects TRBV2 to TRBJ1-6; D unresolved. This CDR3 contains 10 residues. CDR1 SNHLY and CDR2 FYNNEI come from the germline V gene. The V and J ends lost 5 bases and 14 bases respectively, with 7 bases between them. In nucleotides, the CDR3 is TGTGCCAGCAGTCTCGGGGCCCTCCACTTT. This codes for CASSLGALHF.

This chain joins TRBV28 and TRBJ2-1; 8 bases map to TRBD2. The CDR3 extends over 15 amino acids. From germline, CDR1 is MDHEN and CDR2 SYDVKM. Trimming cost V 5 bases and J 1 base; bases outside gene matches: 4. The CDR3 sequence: CASSTIAGSYNEQFF. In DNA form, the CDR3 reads TGTGCCAGCAGTACGATAGCGGGGTCCTACAATGAGCAGTTCTTC. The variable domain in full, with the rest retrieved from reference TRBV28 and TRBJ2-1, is DVKVTQSSRYLVKRTGEKVFLECVQDMDHENMFWYRQDPGLGLRLIYFSYDVKMKEKGDIPEGYSVSREKKERFSLILESASTNQTSMYLCASSTIAGSYNEQFFGPGTRLTVL.

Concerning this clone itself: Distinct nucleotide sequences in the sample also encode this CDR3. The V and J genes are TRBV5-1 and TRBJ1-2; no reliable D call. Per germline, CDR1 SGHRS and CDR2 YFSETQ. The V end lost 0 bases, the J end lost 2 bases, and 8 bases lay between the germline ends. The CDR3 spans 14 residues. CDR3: CASSLDSPNYGYTF. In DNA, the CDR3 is TGCGCCAGCAGCTTGGACAGCCCGAACTATGGCTACACCTTC.

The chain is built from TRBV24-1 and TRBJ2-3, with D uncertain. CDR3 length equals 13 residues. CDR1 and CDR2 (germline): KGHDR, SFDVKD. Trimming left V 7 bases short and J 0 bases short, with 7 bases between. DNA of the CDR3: TGTGCCACCAGGGCTTCTAGCACAGATACGCAGTATTTT. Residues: CATRASSTDTQYF.

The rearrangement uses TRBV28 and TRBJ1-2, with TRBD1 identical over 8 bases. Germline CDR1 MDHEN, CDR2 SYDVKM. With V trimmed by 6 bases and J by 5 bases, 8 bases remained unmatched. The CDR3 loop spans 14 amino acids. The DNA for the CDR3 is TGTGCCAGCAGACGACAGGGGAACCGGTATGGCTACACCTTC. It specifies CASRRQGNRYGYTF.

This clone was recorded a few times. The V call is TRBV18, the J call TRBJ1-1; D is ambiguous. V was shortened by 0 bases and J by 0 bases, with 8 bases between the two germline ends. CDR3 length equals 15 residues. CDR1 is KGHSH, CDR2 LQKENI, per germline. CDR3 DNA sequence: TGTGCCAGCTCACCACCTAACAGAGTGAACACTGAAGCTTTCTTT. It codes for CASSPPNRVNTEAFF.

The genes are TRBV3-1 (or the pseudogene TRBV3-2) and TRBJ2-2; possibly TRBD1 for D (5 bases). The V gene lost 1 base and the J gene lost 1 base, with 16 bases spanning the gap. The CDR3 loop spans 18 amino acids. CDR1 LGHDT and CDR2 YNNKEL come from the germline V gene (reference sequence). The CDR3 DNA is TGTGCCAGCAGCCAAGGGCCAGACAGATTAATGAACACCGGGGAGCTGTTTTTT. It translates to CASSQGPDRLMNTGELFF.

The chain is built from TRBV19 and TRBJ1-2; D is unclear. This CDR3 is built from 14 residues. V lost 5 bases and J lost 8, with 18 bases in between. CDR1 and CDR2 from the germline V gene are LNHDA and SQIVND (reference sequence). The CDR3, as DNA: TGTGCCAGTAGTCCCAACGGTGGAGCCGGGGGCTACACCTTC. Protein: CASSPNGGAGGYTF.

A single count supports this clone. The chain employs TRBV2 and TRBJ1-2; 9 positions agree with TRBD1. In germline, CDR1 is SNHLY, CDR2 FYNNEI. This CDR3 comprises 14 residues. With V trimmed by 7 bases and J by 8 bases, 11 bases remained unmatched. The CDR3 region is CASTWDRVRDGYTF. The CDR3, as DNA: TGTGCCAGCACCTGGGACAGGGTAAGGGACGGCTACACCTTC.

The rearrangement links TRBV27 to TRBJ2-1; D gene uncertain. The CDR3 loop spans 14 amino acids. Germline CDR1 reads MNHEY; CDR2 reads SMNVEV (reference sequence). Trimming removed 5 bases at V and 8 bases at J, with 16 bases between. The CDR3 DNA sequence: TGTGCCAGCAGTCTGCGCGCCCGGTACTATGAGCAGTTCTTC. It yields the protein CASSLRARYYEQFF.

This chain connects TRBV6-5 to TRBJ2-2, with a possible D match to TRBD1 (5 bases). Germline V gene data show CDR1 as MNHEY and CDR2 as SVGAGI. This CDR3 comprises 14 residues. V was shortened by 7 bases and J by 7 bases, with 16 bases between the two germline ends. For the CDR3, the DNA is TGTGCCAGCATCAGGTCAGGGCGTCGCGGGGAGCTGTTTTTT. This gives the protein CASIRSGRRGELFF.

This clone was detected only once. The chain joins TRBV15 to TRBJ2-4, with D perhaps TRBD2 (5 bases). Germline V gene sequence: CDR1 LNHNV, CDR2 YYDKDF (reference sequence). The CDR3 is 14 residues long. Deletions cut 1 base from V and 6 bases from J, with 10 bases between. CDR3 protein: CATSRAVAPNIQYF. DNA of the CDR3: TGTGCCACCAGCAGAGCGGTAGCGCCAAACATTCAGTACTTC.

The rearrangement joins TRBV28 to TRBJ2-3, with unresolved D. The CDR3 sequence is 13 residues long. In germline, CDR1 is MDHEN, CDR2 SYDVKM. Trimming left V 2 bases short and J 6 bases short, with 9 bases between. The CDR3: CASSLPPRDTQYF. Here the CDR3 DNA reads TGTGCCAGCAGTTTACCTCCTCGGGATACGCAGTATTTT.

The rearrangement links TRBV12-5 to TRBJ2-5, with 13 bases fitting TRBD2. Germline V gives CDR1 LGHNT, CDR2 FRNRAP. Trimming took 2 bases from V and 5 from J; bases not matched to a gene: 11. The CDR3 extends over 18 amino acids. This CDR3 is CASGLSRGGLAGTETQYF. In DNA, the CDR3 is TGTGCTAGTGGTTTGTCACGGGGGGGACTAGCGGGAACGGAGACCCAGTACTTC.

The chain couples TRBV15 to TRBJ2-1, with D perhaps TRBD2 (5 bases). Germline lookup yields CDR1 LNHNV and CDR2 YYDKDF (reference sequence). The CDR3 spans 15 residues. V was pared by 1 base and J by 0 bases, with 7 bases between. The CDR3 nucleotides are TGTGCCACCAGCAGAGCGGCGGGCTCCTACAATGAGCAGTTCTTC. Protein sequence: CATSRAAGSYNEQFF.

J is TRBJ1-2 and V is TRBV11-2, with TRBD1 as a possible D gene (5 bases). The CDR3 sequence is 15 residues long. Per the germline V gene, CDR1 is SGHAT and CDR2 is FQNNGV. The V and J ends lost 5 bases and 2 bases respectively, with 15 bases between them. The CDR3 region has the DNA TGTGCCAGCAGCACTCCTCGGGGGAAAAACTATGGCTACACCTTC. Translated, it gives CASSTPRGKNYGYTF.